Below are 22 T cell receptor beta chains sequenced from a single sample in a study of T cells in localized non-small cell lung cancer. Sequenced by immunoSEQ multiplex PCR; TCRdb stores in-frame clones only, minus some. The sample lists 5,000 to 6,500 clones; 35% to 40% were seen once. The material sequenced was lung tumor tissue, taken before any cancer treatment. The receptors here all came from a male donor older than 55 with stage I squamous cell lung carcinoma.

The rearrangement joins TRBV18 to TRBJ1-1, with D tentatively TRBD1 (6 bases). The germline CDR1 and CDR2 sequences are KGHSH and LQKENI. V was trimmed by 1 base and J by 0 bases, leaving 9 bases between them. CDR3 length equals 15 residues. Here the CDR3 DNA reads TGTGCCAGCTCACCACAGGCAGGGGTGAACACTGAAGCTTTCTTT. Amino acids: CASSPQAGVNTEAFF.

The chain has TRBV7-5 and TRBJ2-1; no check of the table's D call, TRBD2, against the DNA was made. TRBV7-5 is reported as a pseudogene. The CDR3 sequence is 15 residues long. In nucleotides, the CDR3 is TGTGCCAGCAGCTGGGTCACGGGGGGGCGAGATGAGCAGTTCTTC. Translation gives CASSWVTGGRDEQFF.

In this sample, this clone turned up a few times. Germline is not matched at one junction end, which may reflect a read error. This chain uses TRBV10-2 with TRBJ2-3; 8 bases fit TRBD2. The germline gives CDR1 WSHSY, CDR2 SAAADI. This CDR3 is built from 17 residues. CDR3 bases: TGCGCCATCAGTGAGCCTTATAGCGGGGCCTCCACAGATACGCAGTATTTT. It encodes CAISEPYSGASTDTQYF.

V is TRBV5-1 and J is TRBJ2-2; the match to TRBD2 covers 8 bases. This CDR3 contains 16 residues. CDR1 and CDR2 from the germline V gene are SGHRS and YFSETQ. J was trimmed by 5 bases and V by 2 bases; bases with no gene match: 8. The CDR3 region has the DNA TGCGCCAGCAGCTTTTCGGGGGGGCGAGAAACCGGGGAGCTGTTTTTT. Translated: CASSFSGGRETGELFF.

By its share, this clone is medium-sized (0.01 to 0.1%). V gene TRBV6-8 combines with J gene TRBJ2-1; 9 nucleotides align to TRBD1. CDR1 MNHGY and CDR2 SAAAGT come from the germline V gene. The CDR3 totals 15 residues. V dropped 6 bases and J dropped 8; count of bases not matched to a gene: 11. CDR3 coding DNA: TGTGCCAGCAGATCCTCGGGACAGGGAAGGGATGAGCAGTTCTTC. Translated: CASRSSGQGRDEQFF.

The chain has TRBV1 and TRBJ2-1; the tabulated D call, TRBD2, remains unverified against the DNA. TRBV1 corresponds to a pseudogene. CDR3 length equals 16 residues. The CDR3 coding sequence is TGCGCCAGCAGATTAAGCGGGGGGAACTCCTACAATGAGCAGTTCTTC. Encoded protein: CASRLSGGNSYNEQFF.

This chain joins TRBV15 and TRBJ1-1, with D unclear. CDR1 is LNHNV, CDR2 YYDKDF, per germline (reference sequence). V dropped 0 bases and J dropped 7 bases, with 15 bases sitting between them. This CDR3 contains 15 residues. For the CDR3, the DNA is TGTGCCACCAGCAGAGATCTTTCGACCGGGTTTGAAGCTTTCTTT. Translated, it gives CATSRDLSTGFEAFF.

This clone qualifies as medium-sized. The chain has TRBV9 and TRBJ2-5; TRBD2 aligns across 7 bases. From germline, CDR1 is SGDLS and CDR2 YYNGEE. V shed 3 bases and J 5 bases; nucleotides not matched to a gene: 7. The CDR3 runs 14 residues. CDR3 sequence: CASSEGRASETQYF. DNA for the CDR3: TGTGCCAGCAGCGAGGGGAGGGCCTCCGAGACCCAGTACTTC.

A few counts support this clone. This chain connects TRBV10-3 to TRBJ1-2; D unresolved. Germline-derived CDR1 and CDR2 are ENHRY and SYGVKD. Trimming took off 2 bases at V and 3 bases at J, with 7 bases between the two ends. The CDR3 has 13 residues. The CDR3 region has the DNA TGTGCCATCAGTGAGACAGAAGACTATGGCTACACCTTC. It specifies CAISETEDYGYTF.

This clone was seen a single time. The chain recombines TRBV6-8 with TRBJ2-6; TRBD2 is a possible D gene (5 bases). With 5 bases removed from V and 1 base from J, the gap between germline ends came to 6 bases. The CDR3 covers 14 residues. The germline V gene has CDR1 MNHGY and CDR2 SAAAGT. The CDR3 DNA is TGTGCCAGCAGTGACTATTCTGGGGCCAACGTCCTGACTTTC. Translated: CASSDYSGANVLTF.

This clone appeared a few times. The chain links TRBV1 to TRBJ1-1. TRBV1 has pseudogene status. This CDR3 has 15 residues. The CDR3 DNA reads as TGCGCCAGCAGCCAAGATTTCGTCGGGTTCGCTGAAGCTTTCTTT. Translation: CASSQDFVGFAEAFF.

The chain links TRBV6-8 to TRBJ1-3; weak D call: TRBD1 (6 bases). This CDR3 is 16 amino acids long. V was pared by 5 bases and J by 2 bases, with 16 bases between. Germline loops: CDR1 MNHGY, CDR2 SAAAGT. CDR3 region: CASSDPSQGTGNTIYF. The CDR3 region has the DNA TGTGCCAGCAGTGACCCCTCACAGGGAACTGGAAACACCATATATTTT.

The genes are TRBV19 and TRBJ2-2, with TRBD1 identical over 8 bases. Germline CDR1 and CDR2: LNHDA and SQIVND (reference sequence). The trim removed 5 bases at V and 1 base at J, leaving 0 bases unmatched. The CDR3 contains 14 residues. As DNA, the CDR3 is TGTGCCAGTAGTGGGACAGGGAACACCGGGGAGCTGTTTTTT. This encodes CASSGTGNTGELFF. Variable domain in full (rest from reference TRBV19 and TRBJ2-2): DGGITQSPKYLFRKEGQNVTLSCEQNLNHDAMYWYRQDPGQGLRLIYYSQIVNDFQKGDIAEGYSVSREKKESFPLTVTSAQKNPTAFYLCASSGTGNTGELFFGEGSRLTVL.

The chain links TRBV19 to TRBJ2-7, with a weak D call TRBD1 (5 bases). The CDR3 sequence is 14 residues long. Germline assignment: CDR1 LNHDA and CDR2 SQIVND (reference sequence). Trimming removed 3 bases at V and 3 bases at J, with 12 bases between. CDR3 coding DNA: TGTGCCAGTAGTATTAGGGGCAGCTACTACGAGCAGTACTTC. This translates into CASSIRGSYYEQYF.

The rearrangement joins TRBV9 to TRBJ1-1; 8 bases agree with TRBD1. The CDR3 loop spans 12 amino acids. J gave up 7 bases and V 4 bases, and 3 bases lay outside the gene matches. Per germline, CDR1 SGDLS and CDR2 YYNGEE. CDR3 amino acids: CASSPGGLEAFF. The CDR3 DNA is TGTGCCAGCAGCCCAGGGGGCCTTGAAGCTTTCTTT. Full variable domain (remainder filled in from reference TRBV9 and TRBJ1-1): DSGVTQTPKHLITATGQRVTLRCSPRSGDLSVYWYQQSLDQGLQFLIQYYNGEERAKGNILERFSAQQFPDLHSELNLSSLELGDSALYFCASSPGGLEAFFGQGTRLTVV.

The chain links TRBV1 to TRBJ2-7; the table calls TRBD1, which could not be checked here. TRBV1 is given as a pseudogene. There are 16 residues in the CDR3. Written as DNA, the CDR3 is TGCGCCAGCAGCCCCTCCCAACAGGCTCCTACCTACGAGCAGTACTTC. Its protein product is CASSPSQQAPTYEQYF.

In this sample, this clone turned up a few times. The chain recombines TRBV18 with TRBJ2-5; TRBD2 aligns across 7 bases. The CDR3 is made up of 16 amino acids. Germline V gives CDR1 KGHSH, CDR2 LQKENI. J lost 1 base, V lost 4 bases, and 9 bases had no gene match. The CDR3 sequence: CASSQSGAGPQETQYF. CDR3 nucleotides: TGTGCCAGCTCACAAAGCGGGGCGGGACCCCAAGAGACCCAGTACTTC.

The CDR3 region is CASSFQGSSGHNQPQHF. CDR3 nucleotides: TGTGCCAGCAGCTTCCAGGGATCGTCCGGCCACAATCAGCCCCAGCATTTT. J is TRBJ1-5 and V is TRBV11-3; D is perhaps TRBD1 (5 bases). This CDR3 region has 17 residues. Trimming pared 3 bases from V and 3 bases from J, leaving 18 bases between. Germline CDR1 SGHNT, CDR2 YENEEA. Complete variable domain (other parts from reference TRBV11-3 and TRBJ1-5): EAGVVQSPRYKIIEKKQPVAFWCNPISGHNTLYWYLQNLGQGPELLIRYENEEAVDDSQLPKDRFSAERLKGVDSTLKIQPAELGDSAVYLCASSFQGSSGHNQPQHFGDGTRLSIL.

The rearrangement uses TRBV18 and TRBJ2-3, with 7 bases fitting TRBD2. The CDR3 runs to 15 residues. The V gene's germline CDR1 is KGHSH and CDR2 LQKENI. The ends lost 2 bases at V and 0 bases at J; junction bases unmatched: 2. The CDR3 DNA is TGTGCCAGCTCACCAGTCGGGGGGAGCACAGATACGCAGTATTTT. As protein: CASSPVGGSTDTQYF.

CDR3 protein: CASSLPQGGDTRYEQYF. CDR3 coding DNA: TGTGCCAGCAGCCTACCCCAGGGCGGGGATACCCGCTACGAGCAGTACTTC. The rearrangement joins TRBV6-8 to TRBJ2-7; perhaps TRBD2 as D (6 bases). Germline CDR1 and CDR2: MNHGY and SAAAGT. There are 17 residues in the CDR3. V lost 6 bases to trimming and J lost 3 bases, with 24 bases between them.

The chain carries TRBV19 and TRBJ1-1, with D perhaps TRBD1 (5 bases). Germline lookup yields CDR1 LNHDA and CDR2 SQIVND (reference sequence). The CDR3 is made up of 15 amino acids. The germline V and J ends were trimmed by 7 bases and 4 bases, with 19 bases remaining between them. Here the CDR3 reads CASTPGLGGGTEAFF. CDR3 nucleotide sequence: TGTGCCAGTACCCCTGGCTTGGGGGGAGGCACTGAAGCTTTCTTT.

This clone has only a few counts. The genes are TRBV9 and TRBJ1-6; D unresolved. The CDR3 spans 14 residues. CDR1 is SGDLS and CDR2 is YYNGEE in the germline V gene. V was pared by 6 bases and J by 0 bases, with 7 bases between. DNA of the CDR3: TGTGCCAGCAAGGGTAGCTCCTATAATTCACCCCTCCACTTT. This encodes CASKGSSYNSPLHF.